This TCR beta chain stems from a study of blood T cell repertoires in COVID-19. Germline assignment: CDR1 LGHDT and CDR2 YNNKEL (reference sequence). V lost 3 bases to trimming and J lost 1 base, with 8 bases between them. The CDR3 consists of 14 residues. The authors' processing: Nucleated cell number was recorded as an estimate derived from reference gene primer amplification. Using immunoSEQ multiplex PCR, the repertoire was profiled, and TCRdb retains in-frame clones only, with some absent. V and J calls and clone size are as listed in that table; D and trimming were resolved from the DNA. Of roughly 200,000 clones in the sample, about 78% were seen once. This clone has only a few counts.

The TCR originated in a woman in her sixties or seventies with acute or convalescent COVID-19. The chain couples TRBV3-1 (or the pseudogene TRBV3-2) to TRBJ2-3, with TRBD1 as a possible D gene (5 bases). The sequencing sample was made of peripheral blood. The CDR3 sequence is CASSQGRGTDTQYF. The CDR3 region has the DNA TGTGCCAGCAGCCAGGGCAGGGGCACAGATACGCAGTATTTT.